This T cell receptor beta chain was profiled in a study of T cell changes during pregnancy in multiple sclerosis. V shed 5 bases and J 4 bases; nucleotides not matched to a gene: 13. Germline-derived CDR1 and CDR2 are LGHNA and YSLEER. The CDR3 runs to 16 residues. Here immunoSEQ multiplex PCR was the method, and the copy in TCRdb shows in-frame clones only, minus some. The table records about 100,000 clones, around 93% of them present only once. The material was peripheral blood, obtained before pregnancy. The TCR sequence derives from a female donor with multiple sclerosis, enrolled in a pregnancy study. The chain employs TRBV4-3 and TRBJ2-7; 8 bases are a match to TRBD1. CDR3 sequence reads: CASSFWTGREVYEQYF. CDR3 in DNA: TGCGCCAGCAGCTTCTGGACAGGGCGGGAAGTTTACGAGCAGTACTTC.